This section outlines one T cell receptor beta chain sequence together with its context. This sample is part of a study of blood T cell repertoires in COVID-19. About the study: The origin of the acute and convalescent COVID-19 samples was the United States, Italy and Spain. The analysed material was cDNA or gDNA that came from T cells, B-cell-depleted T cells, or PBMCs.

In the original workflow: The authors estimated nucleated cell counts from reference gene primer amplification. Using immunoSEQ multiplex PCR, the repertoire was profiled, and TCRdb retains in-frame clones only, with some absent. For V, J and clone size, that table is used; D and trimming come from the DNA. In the table there are 200,000 to 250,000 clones, roughly four fifths of which are singletons. CDR1 MNHEY and CDR2 SMNVEV come from the germline V gene (reference sequence). The ends lost 6 bases at V and 7 bases at J; junction bases unmatched: 11. This CDR3 spans 16 amino acids. The receptor was isolated from a woman aged 80 or over with COVID-19, enrolled during active disease. This rearrangement joins TRBV27 to TRBJ2-1, with 11 bases matching TRBD2. Sequenced input: peripheral blood. The CDR3 spells CASRPEIAGGKNEQFF. The CDR3 DNA reads TGTGCCAGCAGGCCGGAGATAGCGGGGGGGAAGAATGAGCAGTTCTTC.